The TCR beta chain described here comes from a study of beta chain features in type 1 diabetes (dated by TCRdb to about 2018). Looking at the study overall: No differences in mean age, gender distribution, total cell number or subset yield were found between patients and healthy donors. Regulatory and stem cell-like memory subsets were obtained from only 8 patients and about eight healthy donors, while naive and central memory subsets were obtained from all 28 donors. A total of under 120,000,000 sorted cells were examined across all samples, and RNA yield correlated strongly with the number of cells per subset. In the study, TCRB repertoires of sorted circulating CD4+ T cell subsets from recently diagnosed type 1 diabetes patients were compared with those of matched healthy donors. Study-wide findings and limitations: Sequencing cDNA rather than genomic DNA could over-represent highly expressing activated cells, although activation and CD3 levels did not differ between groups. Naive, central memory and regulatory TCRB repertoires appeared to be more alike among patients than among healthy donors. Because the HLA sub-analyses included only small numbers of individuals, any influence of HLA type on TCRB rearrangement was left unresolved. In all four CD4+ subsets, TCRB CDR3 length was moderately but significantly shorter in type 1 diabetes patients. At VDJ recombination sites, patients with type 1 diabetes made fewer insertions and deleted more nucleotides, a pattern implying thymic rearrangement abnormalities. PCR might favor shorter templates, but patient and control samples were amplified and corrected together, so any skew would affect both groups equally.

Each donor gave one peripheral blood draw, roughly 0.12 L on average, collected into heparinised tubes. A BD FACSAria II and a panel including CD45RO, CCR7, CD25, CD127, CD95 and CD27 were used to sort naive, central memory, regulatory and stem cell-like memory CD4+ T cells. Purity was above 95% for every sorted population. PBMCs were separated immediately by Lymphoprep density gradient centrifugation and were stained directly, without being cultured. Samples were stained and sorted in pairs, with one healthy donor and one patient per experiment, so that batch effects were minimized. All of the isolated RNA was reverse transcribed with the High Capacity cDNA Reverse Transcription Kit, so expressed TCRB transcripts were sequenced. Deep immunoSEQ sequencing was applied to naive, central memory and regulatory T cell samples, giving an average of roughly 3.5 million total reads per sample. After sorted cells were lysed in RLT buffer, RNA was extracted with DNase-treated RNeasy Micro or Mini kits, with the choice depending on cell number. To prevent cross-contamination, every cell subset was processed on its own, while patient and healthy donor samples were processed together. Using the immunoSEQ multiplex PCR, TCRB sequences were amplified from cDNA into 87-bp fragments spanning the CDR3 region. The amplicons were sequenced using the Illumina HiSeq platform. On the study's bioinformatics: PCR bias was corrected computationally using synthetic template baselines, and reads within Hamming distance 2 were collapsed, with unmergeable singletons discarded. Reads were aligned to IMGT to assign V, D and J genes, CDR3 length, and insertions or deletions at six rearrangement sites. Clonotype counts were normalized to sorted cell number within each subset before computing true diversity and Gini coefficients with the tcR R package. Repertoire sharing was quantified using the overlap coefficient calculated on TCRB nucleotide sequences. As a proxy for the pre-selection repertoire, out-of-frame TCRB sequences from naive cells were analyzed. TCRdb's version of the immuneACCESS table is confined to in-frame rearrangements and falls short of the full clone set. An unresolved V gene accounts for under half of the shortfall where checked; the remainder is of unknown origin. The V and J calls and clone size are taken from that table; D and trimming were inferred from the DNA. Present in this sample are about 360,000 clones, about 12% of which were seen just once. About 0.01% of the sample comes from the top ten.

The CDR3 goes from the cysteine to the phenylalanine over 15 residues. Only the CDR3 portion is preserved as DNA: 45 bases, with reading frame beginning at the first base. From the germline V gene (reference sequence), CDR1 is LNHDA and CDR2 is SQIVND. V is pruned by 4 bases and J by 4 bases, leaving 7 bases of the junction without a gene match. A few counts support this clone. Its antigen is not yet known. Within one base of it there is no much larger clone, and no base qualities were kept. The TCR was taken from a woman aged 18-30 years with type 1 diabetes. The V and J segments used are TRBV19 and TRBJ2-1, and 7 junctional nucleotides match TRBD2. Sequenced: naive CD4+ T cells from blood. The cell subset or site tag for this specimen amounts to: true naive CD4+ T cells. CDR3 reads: CASSKGLAAYNEQFF. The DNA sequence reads TGTGCCAGTAGTAAGGGGCTAGCGGCGTACAATGAGCAGTTCTTC.